Described below is a single TCR beta chain sequence and its context. Its antigen is unknown. The CDR3 is 14 amino acids. Trimming took off 0 bases at V and 13 bases at J, with 13 bases between the two ends. Per the germline V gene, CDR1 is MNHEY and CDR2 is SVGAGI. The PCR used 60 Vbeta and 13 Jbeta primers. The table came from immunoSEQ multiplex PCR; TCRdb's copy has only in-frame clones and leaves some out. The sample table sets out about 210,000 clones. These data belong to a study of cytomegalovirus exposure and HLA in healthy donors. Study-level points and caveats: With high specificity and sensitivity, the classifier reportedly diagnosed cytomegalovirus status. A few CMV-associated chains were confirmed in vitro to be specific for CMV antigens. Using a false discovery rate of 0.05, a later analysis showed that 16,951 TCR beta sequences were associated with HLA alleles. Earlier analysis looked at TCR beta V segments, and most were productive about 87% or about 30% of the time.

Sequenced: PBMCs. The chain uses TRBV6-5 and TRBJ1-6; D is ambiguous. The TCR comes from a woman aged 30 to 39 in good health and CMV-seropositive. This chain's CDR3 is CASSYSKTWAPLHF. CDR3 DNA sequence: TGTGCCAGCAGTTACTCGAAAACATGGGCCCCCCTCCACTTT.